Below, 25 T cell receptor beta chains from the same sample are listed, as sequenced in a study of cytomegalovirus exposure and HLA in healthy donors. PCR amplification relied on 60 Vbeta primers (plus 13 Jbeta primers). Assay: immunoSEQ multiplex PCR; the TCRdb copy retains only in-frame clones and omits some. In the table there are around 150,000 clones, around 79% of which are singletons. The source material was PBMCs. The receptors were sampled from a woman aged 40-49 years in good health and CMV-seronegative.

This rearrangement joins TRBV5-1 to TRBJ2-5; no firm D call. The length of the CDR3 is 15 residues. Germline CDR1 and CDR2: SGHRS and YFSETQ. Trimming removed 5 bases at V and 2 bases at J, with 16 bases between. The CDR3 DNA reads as TGCGCCAGCAGTGTAGCTACGGAACCACAAGAGACCCAGTACTTC. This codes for CASSVATEPQETQYF.

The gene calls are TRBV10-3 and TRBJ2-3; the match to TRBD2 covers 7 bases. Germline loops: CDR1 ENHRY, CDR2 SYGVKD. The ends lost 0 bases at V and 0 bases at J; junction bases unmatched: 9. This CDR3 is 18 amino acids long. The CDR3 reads CAISESASGRISTDTQYF. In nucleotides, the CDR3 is TGTGCCATCAGTGAGTCCGCTAGCGGCAGAATAAGCACAGATACGCAGTATTTT.

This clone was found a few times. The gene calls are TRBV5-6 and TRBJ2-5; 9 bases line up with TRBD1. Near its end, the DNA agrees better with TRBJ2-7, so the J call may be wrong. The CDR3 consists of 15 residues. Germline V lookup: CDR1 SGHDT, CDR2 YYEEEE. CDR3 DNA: TGTGCCAGCAGGGCCGCGGGACAGGGAGCCTACGAGCAGTACTTC. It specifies CASRAAGQGAYEQYF.

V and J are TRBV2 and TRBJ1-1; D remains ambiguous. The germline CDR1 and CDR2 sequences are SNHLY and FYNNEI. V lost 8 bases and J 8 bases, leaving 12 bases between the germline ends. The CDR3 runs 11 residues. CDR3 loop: CASFSGVEAFF. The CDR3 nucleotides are TGTGCCAGCTTTTCCGGGGTGGAAGCTTTCTTT.

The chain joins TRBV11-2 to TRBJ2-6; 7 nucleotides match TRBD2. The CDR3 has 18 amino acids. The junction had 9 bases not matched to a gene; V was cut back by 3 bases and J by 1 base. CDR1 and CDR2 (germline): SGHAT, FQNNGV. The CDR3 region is CASSLGGVKESGANVLTF. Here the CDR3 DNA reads TGTGCCAGCAGCTTGGGGGGGGTGAAAGAGTCTGGGGCCAACGTCCTGACTTTC.

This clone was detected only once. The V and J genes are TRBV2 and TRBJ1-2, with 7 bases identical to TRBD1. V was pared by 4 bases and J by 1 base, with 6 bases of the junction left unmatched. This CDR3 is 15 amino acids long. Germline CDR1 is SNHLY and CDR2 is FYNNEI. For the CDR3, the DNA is TGTGCCAGCAGTGTATCGACAGGGAATAACTATGGCTACACCTTC. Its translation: CASSVSTGNNYGYTF.

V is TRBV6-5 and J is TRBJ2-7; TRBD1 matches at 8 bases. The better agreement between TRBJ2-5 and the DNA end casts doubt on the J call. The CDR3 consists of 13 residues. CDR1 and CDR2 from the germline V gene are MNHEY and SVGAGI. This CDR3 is CASSNRGQETQYF. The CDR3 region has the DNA TGTGCCAGCAGTAACAGGGGGCAAGAGACCCAGTACTTC.

The CDR3 coding sequence is TGTGCCATCAGTGCTAGGCTAGCGGGGGATCCCTACAATGAGCAGTTCTTC. It specifies CAISARLAGDPYNEQFF. The chain employs TRBV10-3 and TRBJ2-1; 10 bases are a match to TRBD2. The V and J ends lost 4 bases and 2 bases, in that order; junction bases with no gene match: 8. The CDR3 loop spans 17 amino acids. Germline CDR1 ENHRY, CDR2 SYGVKD.

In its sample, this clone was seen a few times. This CDR3 is CASSAGQVVNTEAFF. The DNA of the CDR3 is TGCGCCAGCAGCGCGGGACAGGTAGTGAACACTGAAGCTTTCTTT. The genes are TRBV5-1 and TRBJ1-1, with 8 bases that match TRBD1. J was trimmed by 0 bases and V by 4 bases; bases with no gene match: 5. The CDR3 length is 15 residues. Germline assignment: CDR1 SGHRS and CDR2 YFSETQ.

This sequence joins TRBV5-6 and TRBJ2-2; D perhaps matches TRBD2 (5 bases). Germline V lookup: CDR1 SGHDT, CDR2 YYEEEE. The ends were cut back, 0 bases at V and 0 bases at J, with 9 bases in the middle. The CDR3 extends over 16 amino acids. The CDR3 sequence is CASSLEGLTNTGELFF. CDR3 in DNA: TGTGCCAGCAGCTTGGAAGGACTGACGAACACCGGGGAGCTGTTTTTT.

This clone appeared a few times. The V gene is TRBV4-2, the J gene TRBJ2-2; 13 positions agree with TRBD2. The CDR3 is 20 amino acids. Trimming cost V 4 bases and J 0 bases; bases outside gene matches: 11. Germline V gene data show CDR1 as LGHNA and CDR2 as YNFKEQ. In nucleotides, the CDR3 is TGTGCCAGCAGCCCGGTCGCGGCGACTAGCGGGGGGTCGAACACCGGGGAGCTGTTTTTT. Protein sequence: CASSPVAATSGGSNTGELFF.

The CDR3 here is CASSRWDRNTEAFF. As DNA, the CDR3 is TGTGCCAGCAGTCGATGGGACAGGAACACTGAAGCTTTCTTT. The chain couples TRBV6-6 to TRBJ1-1; TRBD1 aligns across 7 bases. From germline, CDR1 is MNHNY and CDR2 SVGAGI (reference sequence). After removal of 5 bases from V and 1 base from J, the junction contained 4 bases not matched to a gene. CDR3 size: 14 residues.

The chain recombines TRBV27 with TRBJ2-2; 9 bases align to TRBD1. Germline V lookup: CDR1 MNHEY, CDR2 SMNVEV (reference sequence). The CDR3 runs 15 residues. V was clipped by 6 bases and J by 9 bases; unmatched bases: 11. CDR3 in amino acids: CASSLPGQGSRELFF. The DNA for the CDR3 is TGTGCCAGCAGCCTTCCGGGACAGGGAAGCCGGGAGCTGTTTTTT.

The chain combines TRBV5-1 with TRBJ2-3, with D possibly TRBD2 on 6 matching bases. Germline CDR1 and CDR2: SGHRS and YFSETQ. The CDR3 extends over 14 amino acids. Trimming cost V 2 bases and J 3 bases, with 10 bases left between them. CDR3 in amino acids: CASSFGEVTDTQYF. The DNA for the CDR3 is TGCGCCAGCAGCTTCGGGGAGGTAACAGATACGCAGTATTTT.

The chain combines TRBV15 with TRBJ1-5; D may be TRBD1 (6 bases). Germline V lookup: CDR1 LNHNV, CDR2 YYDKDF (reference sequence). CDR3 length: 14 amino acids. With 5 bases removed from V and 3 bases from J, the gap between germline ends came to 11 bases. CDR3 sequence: CATSSGHPNQPQHF. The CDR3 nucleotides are TGTGCCACCAGCTCGGGACACCCCAATCAGCCCCAGCATTTT.

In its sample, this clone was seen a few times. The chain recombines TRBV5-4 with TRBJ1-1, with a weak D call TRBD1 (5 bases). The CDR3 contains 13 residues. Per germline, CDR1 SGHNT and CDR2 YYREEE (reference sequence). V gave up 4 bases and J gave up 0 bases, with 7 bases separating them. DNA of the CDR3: TGTGCCAGCAGCGACAGAGTGAACACTGAAGCTTTCTTT. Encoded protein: CASSDRVNTEAFF.

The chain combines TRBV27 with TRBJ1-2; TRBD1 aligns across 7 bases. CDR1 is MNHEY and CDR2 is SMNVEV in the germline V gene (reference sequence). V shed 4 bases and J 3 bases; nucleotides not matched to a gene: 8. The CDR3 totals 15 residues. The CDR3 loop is CASSSPTQGDYGYTF. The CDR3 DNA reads TGTGCCAGCAGTTCCCCAACCCAGGGGGACTATGGCTACACCTTC.

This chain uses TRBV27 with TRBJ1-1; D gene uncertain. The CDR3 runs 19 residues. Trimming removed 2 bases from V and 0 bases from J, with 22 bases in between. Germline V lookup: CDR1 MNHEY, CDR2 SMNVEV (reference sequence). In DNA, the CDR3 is TGTGCCAGCAGTTTAAGATTAGGAGGAGACCTCTACATGAACACTGAAGCTTTCTTT. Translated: CASSLRLGGDLYMNTEAFF.

The CDR3: CASSPGHFEQYF. CDR3 nucleotides: TGCGCCAGCAGCCCGGGACATTTTGAGCAGTACTTC. The chain joins TRBV5-1 to TRBJ2-5; D is possibly TRBD1 (6 bases). The V gene lost 4 bases and the J gene lost 11 bases, with 15 bases spanning the gap. Germline CDR1 SGHRS, CDR2 YFSETQ. This CDR3 is built from 12 residues.

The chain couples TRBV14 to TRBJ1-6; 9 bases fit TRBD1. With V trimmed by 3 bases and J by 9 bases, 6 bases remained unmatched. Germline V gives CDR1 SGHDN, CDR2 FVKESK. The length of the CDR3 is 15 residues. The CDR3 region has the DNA TGTGCCAGCAGCCAGGGGACAGGGTTTAGTTCACCCCTCCACTTT. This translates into CASSQGTGFSSPLHF.

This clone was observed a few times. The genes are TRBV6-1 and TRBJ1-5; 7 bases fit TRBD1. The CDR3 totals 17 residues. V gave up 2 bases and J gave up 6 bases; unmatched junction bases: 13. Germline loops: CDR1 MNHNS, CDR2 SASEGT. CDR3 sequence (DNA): TGTGCCAGCAGTGAAAGTAGGGACAGCCTATACAGTCAGCCCCAGCATTTT. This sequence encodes CASSESRDSLYSQPQHF.

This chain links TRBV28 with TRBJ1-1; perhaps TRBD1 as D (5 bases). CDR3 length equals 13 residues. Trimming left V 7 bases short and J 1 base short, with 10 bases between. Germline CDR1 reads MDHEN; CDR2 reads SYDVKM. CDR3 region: CASNSGGNTEAFF. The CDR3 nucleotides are TGTGCCAGCAACTCCGGGGGGAACACTGAAGCTTTCTTT.

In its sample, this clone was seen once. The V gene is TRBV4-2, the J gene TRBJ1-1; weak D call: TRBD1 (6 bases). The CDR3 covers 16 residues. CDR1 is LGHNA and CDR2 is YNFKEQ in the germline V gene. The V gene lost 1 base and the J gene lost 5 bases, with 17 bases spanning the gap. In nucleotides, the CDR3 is TGTGCCAGCAGCCAAGTTACACCGGGGGGCCATACTGAAGCTTTCTTT. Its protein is CASSQVTPGGHTEAFF.

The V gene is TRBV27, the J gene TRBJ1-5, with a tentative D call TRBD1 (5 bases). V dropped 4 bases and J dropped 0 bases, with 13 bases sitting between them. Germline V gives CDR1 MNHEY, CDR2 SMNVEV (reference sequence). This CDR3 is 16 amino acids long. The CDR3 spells CASSSQGAYSNQPQHF. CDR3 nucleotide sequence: TGTGCCAGCAGTTCCCAAGGGGCCTATAGCAATCAGCCCCAGCATTTT.

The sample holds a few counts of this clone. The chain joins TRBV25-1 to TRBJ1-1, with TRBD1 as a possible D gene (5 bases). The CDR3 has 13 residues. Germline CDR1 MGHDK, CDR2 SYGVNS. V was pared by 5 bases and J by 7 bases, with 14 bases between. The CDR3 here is CASSSREGSEAFF. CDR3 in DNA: TGTGCCAGCAGTTCCCGGGAGGGGAGTGAAGCTTTCTTT.